These T cell receptor beta chains were read from a single sample in a study of shared T cell receptors in the human thymus. Libraries were prepared by immunoSEQ multiplex PCR; TCRdb keeps only in-frame clonotypes and omits some of them. The sample records about 400,000 clones, 95% being singletons. The sequenced sample was thymocytes. The receptor source for this set is a human donor. Both conserved end residues are part of each CDR3. A D gene is named only where the DNA matches it firmly. A row's size may be missing; if present it is once, few, many or a size class.

NA,NA,TRBV10-3,TRBJ2-5,CAISEVRGGPSGETQYF,TGTGCCATCAGTGAAGTCAGGGGAGGGCCCTCGGGAGAGACCCAGTACTTC
NA,NA,TRBV7-9,TRBJ1-2,CASSTTETEPYGYTF,TGTGCCAGCAGCACTACCGAGACAGAGCCCTATGGCTACACCTTC
TRBD2,NA,TRBV2,TRBJ2-1,CAISTGTSVYNEQFF,TGTGCCATCAGTACCGGGACTAGCGTATACAATGAGCAGTTCTTC
TRBD2,NA,TRBV5-1,TRBJ2-1,CASRPGTSANWEQFF,TGCGCCAGCAGGCCCGGGACTAGCGCTAACTGGGAGCAGTTCTTC
NA,NA,TRBV6-6,TRBJ1-3,CASRSVGAAGNTIYF,TGTGCCAGCAGGTCCGTGGGGGCGGCTGGAAACACCATATATTTT
TRBD1,NA,TRBV10-3,TRBJ2-7,CAISKDRVQYF,TGTGCCATCAGCAAAGACAGGGTGCAGTACTTC
NA,NA,TRBV6-5,TRBJ2-1,CASSYERRPTYNEQFF,TGTGCCAGCAGTTACGAGAGGCGACCTACCTACAATGAGCAGTTCTTC
NA,once,TRBV28,TRBJ2-1,CASSFLNEQFF,TGTGCCAGCAGTTTCCTCAATGAGCAGTTCTTC
NA,NA,TRBV5-5,TRBJ2-7,CASSLLLQVLFYEQYF,TGTGCCAGCAGCCTTCTTTTACAGGTGCTATTCTACGAGCAGTACTTC
TRBD2,once,TRBV4-3,TRBJ2-1,CASSRLTSPGSYNEQFF,TGCGCCAGCAGCCGTTTGACTAGCCCTGGCTCCTACAATGAGCAGTTCTTC
NA,NA,TRBV11-2,TRBJ2-1,CASSRLGWASPNEQFF,TGTGCCAGCAGCCGACTCGGGTGGGCCTCTCCCAATGAGCAGTTCTTC
NA,NA,TRBV7-8,TRBJ2-3,CASSLGRVESTDTQYF,TGTGCCAGCAGCTTAGGGCGGGTGGAAAGCACAGATACGCAGTATTTT
NA,NA,TRBV11-2,TRBJ2-1,CASSLVGSWQFF,TGTGCCAGCAGCTTAGTGGGGAGCTGGCAGTTCTTC
TRBD1,NA,TRBV19,TRBJ1-1,CASSRGAQGKNTEAFF,TGTGCCAGTAGTAGAGGTGCACAGGGGAAGAACACTGAAGCTTTCTTT
NA,once,TRBV4-3,TRBJ2-5,CASRDRISTRTQYF,TGCGCCAGCCGTGACAGGATTTCAACGAGGACCCAGTACTTC
TRBD1,NA,TRBV2,TRBJ2-1,CASSFVLWGQINNEQFF,TGTGCCAGCAGTTTCGTTTTGTGGGGACAGATCAACAATGAGCAGTTCTTC
NA,NA,TRBV5-4,TRBJ1-1,CASSYQTVNTEAFF,TGTGCCAGCAGCTACCAGACGGTGAACACTGAAGCTTTCTTT
TRBD1,NA,TRBV28,TRBJ1-5,CASSSRQGPLGSNQPQHF,TGTGCCAGCAGTTCAAGACAGGGGCCCCTAGGTAGCAATCAGCCCCAGCATTTT
NA,few,TRBV6-4,TRBJ2-3,CASSDLGGRWGPDTQYF,TGTGCCAGCAGTGACTTGGGCGGTAGGTGGGGCCCAGATACGCAGTATTTT
TRBD1,NA,TRBV15,TRBJ1-5,CATKGDSFTSNQPQHF,TGTGCCACCAAGGGGGACAGTTTTACTAGCAATCAGCCCCAGCATTTT
TRBD1,NA,TRBV5-6,TRBJ1-2,CASSLSRQGANYGYTF,TGTGCCAGCAGCTTATCACGACAGGGAGCCAACTATGGCTACACCTTC
TRBD1,NA,TRBV11-2,TRBJ2-1,CASRASDRGRLEQFF,TGTGCCAGCAGGGCTTCTGACAGGGGGCGCTTGGAGCAGTTCTTC
NA,NA,TRBV28,TRBJ1-2,CASSLWPDSANYGYTF,TGTGCCAGCAGTTTATGGCCGGACAGTGCCAACTATGGCTACACCTTC
TRBD2,NA,TRBV27,TRBJ2-3,CASSLLGTSGTDTQYF,TGTGCCAGCAGCCTCCTGGGGACTAGCGGCACAGATACGCAGTATTTT
NA,NA,TRBV4-3,TRBJ1-1,CASSDRIPSALNTEAFF,TGCGCCAGCAGCGATAGGATTCCCTCGGCATTGAACACTGAAGCTTTCTTT